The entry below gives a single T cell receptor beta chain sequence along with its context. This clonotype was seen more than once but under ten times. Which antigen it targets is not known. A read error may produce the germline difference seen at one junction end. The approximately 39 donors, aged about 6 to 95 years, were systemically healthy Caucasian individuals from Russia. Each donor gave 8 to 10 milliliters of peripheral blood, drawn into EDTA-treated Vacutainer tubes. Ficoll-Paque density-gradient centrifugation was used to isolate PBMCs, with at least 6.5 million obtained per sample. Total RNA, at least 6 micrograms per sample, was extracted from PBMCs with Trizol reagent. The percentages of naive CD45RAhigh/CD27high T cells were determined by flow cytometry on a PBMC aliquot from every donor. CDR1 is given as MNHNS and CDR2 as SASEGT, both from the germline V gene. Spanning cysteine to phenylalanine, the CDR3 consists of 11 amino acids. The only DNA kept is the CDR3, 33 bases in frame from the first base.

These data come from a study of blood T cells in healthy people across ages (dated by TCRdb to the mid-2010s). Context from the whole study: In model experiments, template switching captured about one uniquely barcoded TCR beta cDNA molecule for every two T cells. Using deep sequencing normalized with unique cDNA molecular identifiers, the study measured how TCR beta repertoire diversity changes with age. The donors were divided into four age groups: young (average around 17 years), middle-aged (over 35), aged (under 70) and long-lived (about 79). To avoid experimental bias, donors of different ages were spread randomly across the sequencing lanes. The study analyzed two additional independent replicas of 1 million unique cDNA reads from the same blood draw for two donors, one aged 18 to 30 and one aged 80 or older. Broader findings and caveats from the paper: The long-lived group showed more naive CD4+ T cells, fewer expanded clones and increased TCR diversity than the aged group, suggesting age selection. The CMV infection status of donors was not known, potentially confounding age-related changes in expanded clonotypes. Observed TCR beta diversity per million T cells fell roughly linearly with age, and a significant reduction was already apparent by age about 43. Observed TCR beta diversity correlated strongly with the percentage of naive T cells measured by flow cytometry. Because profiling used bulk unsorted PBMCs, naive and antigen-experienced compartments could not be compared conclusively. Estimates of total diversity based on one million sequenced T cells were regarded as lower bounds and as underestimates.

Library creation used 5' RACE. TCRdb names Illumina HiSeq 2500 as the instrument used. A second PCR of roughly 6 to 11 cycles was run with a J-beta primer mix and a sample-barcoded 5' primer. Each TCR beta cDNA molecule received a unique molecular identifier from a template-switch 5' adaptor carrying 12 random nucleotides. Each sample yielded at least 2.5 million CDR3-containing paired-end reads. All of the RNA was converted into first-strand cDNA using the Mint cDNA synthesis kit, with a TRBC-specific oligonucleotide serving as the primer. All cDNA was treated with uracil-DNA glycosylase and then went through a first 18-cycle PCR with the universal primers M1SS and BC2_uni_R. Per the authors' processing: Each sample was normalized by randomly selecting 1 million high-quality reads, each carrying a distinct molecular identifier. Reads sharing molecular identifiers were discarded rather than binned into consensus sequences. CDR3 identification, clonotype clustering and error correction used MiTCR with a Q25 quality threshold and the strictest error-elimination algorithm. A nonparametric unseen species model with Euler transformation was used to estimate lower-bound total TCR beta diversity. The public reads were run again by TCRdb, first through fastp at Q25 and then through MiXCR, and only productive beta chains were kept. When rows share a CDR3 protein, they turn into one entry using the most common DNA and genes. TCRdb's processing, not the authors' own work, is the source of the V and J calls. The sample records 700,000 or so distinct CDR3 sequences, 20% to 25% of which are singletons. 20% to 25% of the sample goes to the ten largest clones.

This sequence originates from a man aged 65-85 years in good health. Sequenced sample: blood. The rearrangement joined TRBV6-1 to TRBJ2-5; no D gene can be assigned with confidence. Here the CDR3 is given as CASSSQDSRFF. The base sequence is TGTGCCAGCAGCTCCCAAGACTCTCGGTTCTTC.